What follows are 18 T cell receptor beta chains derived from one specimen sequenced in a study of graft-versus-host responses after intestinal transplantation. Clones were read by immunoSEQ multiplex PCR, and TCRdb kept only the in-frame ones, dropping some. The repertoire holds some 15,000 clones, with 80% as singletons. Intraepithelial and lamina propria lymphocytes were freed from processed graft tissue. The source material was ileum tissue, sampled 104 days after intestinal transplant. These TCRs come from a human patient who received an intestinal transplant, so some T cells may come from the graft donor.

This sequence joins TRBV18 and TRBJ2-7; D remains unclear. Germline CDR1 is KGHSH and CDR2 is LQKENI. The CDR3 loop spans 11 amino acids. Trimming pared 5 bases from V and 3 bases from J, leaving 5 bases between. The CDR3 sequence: CASSGRYEQYF. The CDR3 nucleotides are TGTGCCAGCTCAGGACGCTACGAGCAGTACTTC.

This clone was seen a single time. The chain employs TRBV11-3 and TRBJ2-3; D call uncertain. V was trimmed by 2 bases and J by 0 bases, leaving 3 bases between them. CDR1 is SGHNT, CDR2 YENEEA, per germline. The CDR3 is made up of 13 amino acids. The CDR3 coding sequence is TGTGCCAGCAGCTTAAGCAGCACAGATACGCAGTATTTT. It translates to CASSLSSTDTQYF.

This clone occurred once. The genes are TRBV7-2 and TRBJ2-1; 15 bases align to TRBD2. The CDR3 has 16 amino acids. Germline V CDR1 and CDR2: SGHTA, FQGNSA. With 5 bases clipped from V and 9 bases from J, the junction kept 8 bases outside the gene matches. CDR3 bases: TGTGCCAGCAGCGCCGGACTAGCGGGAGGGCCCACTGAGCAGTTCTTC. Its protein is CASSAGLAGGPTEQFF.

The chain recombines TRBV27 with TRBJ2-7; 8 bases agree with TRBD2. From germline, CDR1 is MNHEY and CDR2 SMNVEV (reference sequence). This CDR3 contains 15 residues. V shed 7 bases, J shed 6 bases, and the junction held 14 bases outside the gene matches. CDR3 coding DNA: TGTGCCAGCACGTCCCGGGTGGGTAGCGGGACCGAGCAGTACTTC. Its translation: CASTSRVGSGTEQYF.

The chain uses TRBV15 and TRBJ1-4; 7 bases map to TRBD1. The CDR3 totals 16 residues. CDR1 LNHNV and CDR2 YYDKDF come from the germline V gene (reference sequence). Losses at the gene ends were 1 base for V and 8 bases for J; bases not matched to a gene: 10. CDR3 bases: TGTGCCACCAGCAGAGGCCGACAGGGAGGGAGCGAAAAACTGTTTTTT. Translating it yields CATSRGRQGGSEKLFF.

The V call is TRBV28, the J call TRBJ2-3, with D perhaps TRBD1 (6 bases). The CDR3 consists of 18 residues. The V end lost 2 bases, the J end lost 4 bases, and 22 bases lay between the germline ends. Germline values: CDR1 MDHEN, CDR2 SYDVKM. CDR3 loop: CASSLQGRAQTRADTQYF. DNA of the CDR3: TGTGCCAGCAGTTTACAGGGGCGAGCACAGACCAGAGCAGATACGCAGTATTTT.

CDR3 loop: CASSQEGGLPYNEQFF. The DNA for the CDR3 is TGCGCCAGCAGCCAAGAAGGGGGACTACCCTACAATGAGCAGTTCTTC. J is TRBJ2-1 and V is TRBV4-3; D might be TRBD2 (7 bases). Germline values: CDR1 LGHNA, CDR2 YSLEER. The germline V and J ends were trimmed by 0 bases and 2 bases, with 11 bases remaining between them. The CDR3 extends over 16 amino acids.

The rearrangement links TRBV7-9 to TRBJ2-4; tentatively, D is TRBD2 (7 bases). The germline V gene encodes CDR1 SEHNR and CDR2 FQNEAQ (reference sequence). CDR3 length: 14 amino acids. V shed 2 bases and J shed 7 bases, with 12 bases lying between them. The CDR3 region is CASSLTGGRNIQYF. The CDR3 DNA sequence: TGTGCCAGCAGCTTAACGGGGGGCCGGAACATTCAGTACTTC.

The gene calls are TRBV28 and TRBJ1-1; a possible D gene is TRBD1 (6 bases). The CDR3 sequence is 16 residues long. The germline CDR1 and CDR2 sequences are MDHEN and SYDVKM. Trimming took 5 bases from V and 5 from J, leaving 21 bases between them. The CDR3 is CASSLPPGATRTEAFF. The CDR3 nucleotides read TGTGCCAGCAGTCTACCCCCGGGGGCGACGAGGACTGAAGCTTTCTTT.

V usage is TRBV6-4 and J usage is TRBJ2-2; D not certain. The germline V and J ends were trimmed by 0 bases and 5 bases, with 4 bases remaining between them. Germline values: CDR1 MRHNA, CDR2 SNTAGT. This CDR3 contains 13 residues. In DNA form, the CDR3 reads TGTGCCAGCAGTGACTCGACTACCGGGGAGCTGTTTTTT. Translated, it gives CASSDSTTGELFF.

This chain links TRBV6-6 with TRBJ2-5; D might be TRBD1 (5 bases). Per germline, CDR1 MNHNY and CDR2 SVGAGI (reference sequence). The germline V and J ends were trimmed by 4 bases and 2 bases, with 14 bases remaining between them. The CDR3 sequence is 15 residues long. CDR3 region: CASSLSRTPQETQYF. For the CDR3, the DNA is TGTGCCAGCAGTTTATCGAGGACACCACAAGAGACCCAGTACTTC.

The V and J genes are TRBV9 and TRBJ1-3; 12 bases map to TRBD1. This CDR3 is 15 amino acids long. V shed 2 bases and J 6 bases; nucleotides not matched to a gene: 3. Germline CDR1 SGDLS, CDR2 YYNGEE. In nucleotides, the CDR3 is TGTGCCAGCAGCGTGGGACAGGGGGCAGAAAACACCATATATTTT. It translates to CASSVGQGAENTIYF.

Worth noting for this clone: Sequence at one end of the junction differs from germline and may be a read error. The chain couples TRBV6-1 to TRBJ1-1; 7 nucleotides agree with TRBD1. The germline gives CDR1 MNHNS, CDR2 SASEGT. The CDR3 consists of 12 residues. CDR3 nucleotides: TGTGCCATCAGTGCAGACAGGGAGGAAGCTTTCTTT. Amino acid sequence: CAISADREEAFF.

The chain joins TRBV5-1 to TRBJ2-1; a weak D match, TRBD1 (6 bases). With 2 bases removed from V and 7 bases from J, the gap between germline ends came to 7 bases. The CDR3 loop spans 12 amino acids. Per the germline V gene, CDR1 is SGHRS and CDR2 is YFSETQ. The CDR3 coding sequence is TGCGCCAGCAGCTTCGACAGGAATGAGCAGTTCTTC. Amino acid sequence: CASSFDRNEQFF.

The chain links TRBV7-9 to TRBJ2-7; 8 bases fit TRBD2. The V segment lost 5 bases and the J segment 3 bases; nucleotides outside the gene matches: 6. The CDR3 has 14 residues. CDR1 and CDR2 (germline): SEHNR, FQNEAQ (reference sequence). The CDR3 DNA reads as TGTGCCAGCAGCCACCGGGAGGGAGACTACGAGCAGTACTTC. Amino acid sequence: CASSHREGDYEQYF.

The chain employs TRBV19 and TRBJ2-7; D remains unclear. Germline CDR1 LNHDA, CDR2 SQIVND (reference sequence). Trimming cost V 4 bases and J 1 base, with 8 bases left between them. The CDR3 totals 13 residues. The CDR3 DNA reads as TGTGCCAGTAGTAACGGGCCTTCCTACGAGCAGTACTTC. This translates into CASSNGPSYEQYF. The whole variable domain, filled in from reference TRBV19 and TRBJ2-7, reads DGGITQSPKYLFRKEGQNVTLSCEQNLNHDAMYWYRQDPGQGLRLIYYSQIVNDFQKGDIAEGYSVSREKKESFPLTVTSAQKNPTAFYLCASSNGPSYEQYFGPGTRLTVT.

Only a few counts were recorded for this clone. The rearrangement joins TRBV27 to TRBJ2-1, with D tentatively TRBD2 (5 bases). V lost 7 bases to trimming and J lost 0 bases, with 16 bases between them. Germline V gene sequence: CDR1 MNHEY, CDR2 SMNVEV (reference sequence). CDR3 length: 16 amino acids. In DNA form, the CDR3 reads TGTGCCAGCACCCCCCCGGGGTGGAGCTCCTACAATGAGCAGTTCTTC. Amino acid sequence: CASTPPGWSSYNEQFF.

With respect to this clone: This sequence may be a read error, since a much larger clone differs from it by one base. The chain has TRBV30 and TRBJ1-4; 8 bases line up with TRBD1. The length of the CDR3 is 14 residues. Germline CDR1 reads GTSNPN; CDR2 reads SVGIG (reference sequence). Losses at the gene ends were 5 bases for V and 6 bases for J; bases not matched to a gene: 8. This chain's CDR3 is CAWDTGQEDEKLFF. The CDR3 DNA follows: TGTGCCTGGGATACGGGACAGGAGGATGAAAAACTGTTTTTT.